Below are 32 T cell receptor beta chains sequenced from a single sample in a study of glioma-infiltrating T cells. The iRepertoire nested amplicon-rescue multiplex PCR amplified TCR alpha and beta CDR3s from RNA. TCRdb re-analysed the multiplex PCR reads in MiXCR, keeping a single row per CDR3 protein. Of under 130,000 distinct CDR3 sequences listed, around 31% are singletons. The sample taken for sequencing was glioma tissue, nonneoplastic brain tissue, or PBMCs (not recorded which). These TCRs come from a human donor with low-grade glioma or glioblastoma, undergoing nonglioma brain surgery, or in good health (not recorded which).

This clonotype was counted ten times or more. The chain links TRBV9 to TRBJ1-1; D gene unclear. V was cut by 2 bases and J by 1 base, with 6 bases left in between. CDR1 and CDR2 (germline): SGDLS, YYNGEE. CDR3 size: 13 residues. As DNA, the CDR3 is TGTGCCAGCAGCGTCGTCTGGAACACTGAAGCTTTCTTT. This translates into CASSVVWNTEAFF.

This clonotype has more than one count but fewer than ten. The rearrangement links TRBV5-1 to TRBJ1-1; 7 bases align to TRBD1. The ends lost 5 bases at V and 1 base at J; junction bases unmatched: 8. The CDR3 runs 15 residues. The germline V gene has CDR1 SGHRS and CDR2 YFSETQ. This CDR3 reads CASRHPGQPNTEAFF. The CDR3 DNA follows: TGCGCCAGCAGGCACCCGGGACAGCCGAACACTGAAGCTTTCTTT. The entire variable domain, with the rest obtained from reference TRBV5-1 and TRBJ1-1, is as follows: KAGVTQTPRYLIKTRGQQVTLSCSPISGHRSVSWYQQTPGQGLQFLFEYFSETQRNKGNFPGRFSGRQFSNSRSEMNVSTLELGDSALYLCASRHPGQPNTEAFFGQGTRLTVV.

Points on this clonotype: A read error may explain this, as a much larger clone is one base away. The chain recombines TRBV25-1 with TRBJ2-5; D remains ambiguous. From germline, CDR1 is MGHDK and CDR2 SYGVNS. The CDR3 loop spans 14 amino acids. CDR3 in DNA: TGTGCCAGCAGTGAACCGGGCCCACAAGAGACCCGGTACTTC. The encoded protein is CASSEPGPQETRYF.

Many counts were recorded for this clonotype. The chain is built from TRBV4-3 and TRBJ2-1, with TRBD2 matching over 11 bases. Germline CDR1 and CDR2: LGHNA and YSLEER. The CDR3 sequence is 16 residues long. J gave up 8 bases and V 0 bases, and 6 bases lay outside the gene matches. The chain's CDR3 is CASSQDFSGGVDEQFF. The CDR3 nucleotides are TGCGCCAGCAGCCAAGACTTTAGCGGGGGGGTAGATGAGCAGTTCTTC.

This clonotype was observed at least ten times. CDR3: CSASSSGVRWETQYF. CDR3 DNA: TGCAGTGCCTCATCGAGCGGAGTCCGGTGGGAGACCCAGTACTTC. This chain uses TRBV20-1 with TRBJ2-5, with a possible D match to TRBD2 (5 bases). The CDR3 is made up of 15 amino acids. V was trimmed by 6 bases and J by 5 bases, leaving 22 bases between them. CDR1 and CDR2 (germline): DFQATT, SNEGSKA (reference sequence).

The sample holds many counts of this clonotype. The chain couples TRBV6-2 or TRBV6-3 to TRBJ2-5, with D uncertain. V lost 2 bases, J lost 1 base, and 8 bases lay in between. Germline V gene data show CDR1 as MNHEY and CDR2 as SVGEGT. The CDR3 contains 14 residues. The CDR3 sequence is CASSYQAFQETQYF. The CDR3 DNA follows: TGTGCCAGCAGTTACCAAGCTTTCCAAGAGACCCAGTACTTC.

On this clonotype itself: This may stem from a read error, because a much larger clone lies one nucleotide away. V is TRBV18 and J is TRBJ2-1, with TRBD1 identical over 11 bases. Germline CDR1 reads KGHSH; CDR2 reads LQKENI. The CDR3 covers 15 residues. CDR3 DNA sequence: TGTGACAGCTCACACGGACAGGGGGCCGACAATGAGCAGTTCTTC. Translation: CDSSHGQGADNEQFF.

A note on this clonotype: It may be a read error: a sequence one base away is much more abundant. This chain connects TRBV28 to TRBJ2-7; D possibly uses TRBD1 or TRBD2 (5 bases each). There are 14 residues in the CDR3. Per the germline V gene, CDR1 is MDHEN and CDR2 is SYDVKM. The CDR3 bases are TGTGCCAGCAGTATACCGGGACGGTACTACGAGAAGTACTTC. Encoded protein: CASSIPGRYYEKYF.

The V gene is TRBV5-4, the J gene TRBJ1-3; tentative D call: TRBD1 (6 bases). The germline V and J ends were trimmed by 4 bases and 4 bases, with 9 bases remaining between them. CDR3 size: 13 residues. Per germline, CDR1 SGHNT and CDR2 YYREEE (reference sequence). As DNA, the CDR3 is TGTGCCAGCAGCCCACAGGGAGGAAACACCATATATTTT. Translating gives CASSPQGGNTIYF.

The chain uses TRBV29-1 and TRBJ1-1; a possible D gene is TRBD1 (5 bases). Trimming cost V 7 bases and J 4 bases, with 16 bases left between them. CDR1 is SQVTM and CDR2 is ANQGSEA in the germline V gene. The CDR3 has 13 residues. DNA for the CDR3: TGCAGCGCGTGGGCAGGGTTTGTCACTGAAGCTTTCTTT. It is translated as CSAWAGFVTEAFF.

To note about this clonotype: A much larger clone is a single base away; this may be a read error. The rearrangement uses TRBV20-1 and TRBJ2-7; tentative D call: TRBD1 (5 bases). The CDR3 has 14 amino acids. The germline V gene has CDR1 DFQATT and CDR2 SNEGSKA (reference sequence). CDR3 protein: CSASHHSQGNERYF. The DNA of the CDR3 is TGCAGTGCTAGCCACCACAGCCAGGGAAACGAGCGGTACTTC.

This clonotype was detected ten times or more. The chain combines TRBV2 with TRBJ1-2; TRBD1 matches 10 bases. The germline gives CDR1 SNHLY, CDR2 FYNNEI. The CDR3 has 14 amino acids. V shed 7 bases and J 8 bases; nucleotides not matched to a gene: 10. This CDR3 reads CASKKGQGTHGYTF. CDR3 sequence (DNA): TGTGCCAGCAAAAAGGGACAGGGGACGCACGGCTACACCTTC.

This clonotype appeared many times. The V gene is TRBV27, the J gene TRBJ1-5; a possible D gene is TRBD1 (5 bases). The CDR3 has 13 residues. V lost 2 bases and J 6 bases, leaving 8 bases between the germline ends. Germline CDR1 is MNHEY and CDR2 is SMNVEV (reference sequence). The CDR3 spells CASSLAGGQPQHF. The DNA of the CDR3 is TGTGCCAGCAGTTTAGCGGGGGGTCAGCCCCAGCATTTT.

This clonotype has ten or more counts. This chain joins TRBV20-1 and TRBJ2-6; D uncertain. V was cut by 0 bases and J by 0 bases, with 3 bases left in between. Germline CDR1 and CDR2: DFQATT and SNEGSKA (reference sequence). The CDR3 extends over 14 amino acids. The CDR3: CSARETSGANVLTF. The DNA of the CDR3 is TGCAGTGCTAGAGAGACCTCTGGGGCCAACGTCCTGACTTTC.

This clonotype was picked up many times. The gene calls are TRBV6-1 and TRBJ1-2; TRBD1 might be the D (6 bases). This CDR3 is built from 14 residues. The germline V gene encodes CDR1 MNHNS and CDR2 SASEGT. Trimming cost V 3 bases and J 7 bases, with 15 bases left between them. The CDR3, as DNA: TGTGCCAGCAGTGAGATACAGGGAACATCTGGCTACACCTTC. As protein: CASSEIQGTSGYTF.

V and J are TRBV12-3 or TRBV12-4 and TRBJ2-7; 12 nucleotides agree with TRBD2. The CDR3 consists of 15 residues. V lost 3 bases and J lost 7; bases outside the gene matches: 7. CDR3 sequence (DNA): TGTGCCAGCAGTTTGACTAGCGGGGGAATCAATGAGCAGTACTTC. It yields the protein CASSLTSGGINEQYF.

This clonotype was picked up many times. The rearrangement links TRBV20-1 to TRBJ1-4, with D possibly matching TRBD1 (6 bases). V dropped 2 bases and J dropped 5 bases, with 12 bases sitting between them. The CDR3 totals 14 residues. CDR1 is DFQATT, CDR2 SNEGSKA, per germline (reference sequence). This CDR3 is CSARIRDTNEKLFF. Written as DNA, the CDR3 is TGCAGTGCTAGAATAAGGGACACGAATGAAAAACTGTTTTTT.

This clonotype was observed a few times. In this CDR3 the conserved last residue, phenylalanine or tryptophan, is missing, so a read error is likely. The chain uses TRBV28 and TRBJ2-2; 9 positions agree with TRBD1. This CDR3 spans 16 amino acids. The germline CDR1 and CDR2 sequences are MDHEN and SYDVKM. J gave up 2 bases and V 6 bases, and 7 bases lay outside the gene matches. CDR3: CASRLGTGGNTGELFL. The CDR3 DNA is TGTGCCAGCAGACTTGGAACAGGGGGCAACACCGGGGAGCTGTTTCTT.

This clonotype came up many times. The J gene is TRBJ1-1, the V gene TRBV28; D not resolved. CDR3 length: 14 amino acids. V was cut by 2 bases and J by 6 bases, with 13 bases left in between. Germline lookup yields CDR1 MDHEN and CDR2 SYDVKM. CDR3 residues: CASSLGTGSAEAFF. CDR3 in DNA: TGTGCCAGCAGTTTAGGAACGGGATCTGCTGAAGCTTTCTTT.

The CDR3 region has the DNA TGTGCCATCAGTCTGGTACATCCTTATAATTCACCCCTCCACTTT. Its protein is CAISLVHPYNSPLHF. This chain connects TRBV10-3 to TRBJ1-6; no firm D call. Germline V gene sequence: CDR1 ENHRY, CDR2 SYGVKD. Trimming took off 5 bases at V and 4 bases at J, with 12 bases between the two ends. There are 15 residues in the CDR3.

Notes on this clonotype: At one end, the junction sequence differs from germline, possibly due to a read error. CDR3 sequence reads: CASKGFSENTIYF. For the CDR3, the DNA is TGTGCCAGTAAGGGGTTCTCTGAAAACACCATATATTTT. The chain recombines TRBV7-2 with TRBJ1-3, with a tentative D call TRBD1 (5 bases). CDR1 SGHTA and CDR2 FQGNSA come from the germline V gene. CDR3 length equals 13 residues.

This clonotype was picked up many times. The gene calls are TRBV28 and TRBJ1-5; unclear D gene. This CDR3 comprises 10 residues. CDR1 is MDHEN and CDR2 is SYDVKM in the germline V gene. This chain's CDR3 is CAAGRGAQHF. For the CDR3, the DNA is TGTGCTGCCGGCCGGGGAGCCCAGCATTTT.

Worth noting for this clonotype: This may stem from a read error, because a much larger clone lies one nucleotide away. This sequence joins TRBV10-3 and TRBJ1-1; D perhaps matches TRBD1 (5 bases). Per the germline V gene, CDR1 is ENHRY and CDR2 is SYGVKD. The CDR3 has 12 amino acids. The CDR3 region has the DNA TGTGCCATCAGCCGGGACTACACTGAAGCTTCCTTT. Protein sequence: CAISRDYTEASF.

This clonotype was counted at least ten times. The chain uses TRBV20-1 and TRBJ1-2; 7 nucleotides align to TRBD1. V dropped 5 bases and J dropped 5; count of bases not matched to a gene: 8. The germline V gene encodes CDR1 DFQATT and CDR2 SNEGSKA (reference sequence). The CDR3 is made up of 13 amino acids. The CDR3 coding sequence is TGCAGTGCTGCAGACAGGGCACCATATGGCTACACCTTC. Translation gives CSAADRAPYGYTF.

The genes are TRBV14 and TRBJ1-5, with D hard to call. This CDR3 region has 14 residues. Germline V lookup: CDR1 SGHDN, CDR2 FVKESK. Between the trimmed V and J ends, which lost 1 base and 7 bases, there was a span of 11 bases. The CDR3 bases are TGTGCCAGCAGCCAAGGGGGAGGCCCCCAGCCCCAGCATTTT. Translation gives CASSQGGGPQPQHF.

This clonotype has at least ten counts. The CDR3 loop reads CSVLGADTQYF. CDR3 DNA: TGCAGTGTTTTGGGGGCGGATACGCAGTATTTT. The chain is built from TRBV20-1 and TRBJ2-3, with D possibly TRBD1 on 6 matching bases. With 7 bases removed from V and 6 bases from J, the gap between germline ends came to 11 bases. Germline loops: CDR1 DFQATT, CDR2 SNEGSKA (reference sequence). The CDR3 is made up of 11 amino acids.

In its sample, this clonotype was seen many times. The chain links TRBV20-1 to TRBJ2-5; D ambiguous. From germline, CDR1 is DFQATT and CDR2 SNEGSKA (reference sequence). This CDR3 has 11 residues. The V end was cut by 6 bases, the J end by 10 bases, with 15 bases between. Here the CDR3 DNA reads TGCAGTGCGCTATTCCCTCGGCTCCAGTACTTC. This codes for CSALFPRLQYF.

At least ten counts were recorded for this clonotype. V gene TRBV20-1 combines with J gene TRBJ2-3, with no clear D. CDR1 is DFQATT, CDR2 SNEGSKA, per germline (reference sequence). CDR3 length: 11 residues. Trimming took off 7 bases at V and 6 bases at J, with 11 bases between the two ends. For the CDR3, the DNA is TGCAGTGAGACTTCCGTGGATACGCAGTATTTT. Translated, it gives CSETSVDTQYF.

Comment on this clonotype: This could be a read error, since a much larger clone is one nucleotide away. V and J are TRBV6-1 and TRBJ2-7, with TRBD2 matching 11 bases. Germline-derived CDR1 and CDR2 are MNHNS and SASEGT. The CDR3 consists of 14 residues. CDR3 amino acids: CASSLAGGRNEQCF. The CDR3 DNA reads TGTGCCAGCAGCTTAGCGGGGGGGCGTAACGAGCAGTGCTTC.

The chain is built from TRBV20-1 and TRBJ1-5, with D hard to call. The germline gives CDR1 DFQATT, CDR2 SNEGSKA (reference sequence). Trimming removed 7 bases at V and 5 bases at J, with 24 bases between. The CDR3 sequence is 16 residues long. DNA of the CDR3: TGCAGTGTGGTAGTTGGGGAATCCCAGTACCATCAGCCCCAGCATTTT. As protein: CSVVVGESQYHQPQHF.

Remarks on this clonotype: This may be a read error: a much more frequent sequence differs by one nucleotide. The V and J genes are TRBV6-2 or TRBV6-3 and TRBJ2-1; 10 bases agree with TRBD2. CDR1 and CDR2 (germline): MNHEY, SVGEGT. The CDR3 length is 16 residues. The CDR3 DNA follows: TGTGCCAGCTCACCAATAGCGGGGGGCTCTGACAATGAGCAGTCCTTC. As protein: CASSPIAGGSDNEQSF.

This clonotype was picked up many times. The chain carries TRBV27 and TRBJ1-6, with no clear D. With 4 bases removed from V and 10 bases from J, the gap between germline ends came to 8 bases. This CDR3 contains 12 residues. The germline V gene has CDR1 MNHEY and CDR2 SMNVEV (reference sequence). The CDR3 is CASSSPRSPLHF. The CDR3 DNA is TGTGCCAGCAGTTCCCCTAGGTCACCCCTCCACTTT.